Listed below are T cell receptor beta chains from one sample, sequenced in a study of blood T cell repertoires in COVID-19. Sequencing used immunoSEQ multiplex PCR; TCRdb keeps in-frame clones, though not all of them. The table has hundreds of thousands of clones, around 90% seen once. Sequenced sample: peripheral blood. These receptors all stem from a human donor in a cohort sampled during active COVID-19. The CDR3 runs from the conserved cysteine through the conserved F or W. A D gene is named only where the DNA matches it firmly. For some rows the clone size is stated as once, few or many, or as a class when expanded; others skip it.

cdr3_aa: CASSPGGLRGEQYF
cdr3_nt: TGTGCCAGCAGCCCGGGGGGGCTTCGAGGCGAGCAGTACTTC
j_call: TRBJ2-7
d_call: TRBD2
v_call: TRBV7-9
cdr3_length: 14
clone_size: NA

cdr3_aa: CASSLNPGGNEQYF
cdr3_nt: TGCGCCAGCAGCTTGAATCCAGGGGGCAACGAGCAGTACTTC
j_call: TRBJ2-7
d_call: TRBD1
v_call: TRBV5-1
cdr3_length: 14
clone_size: NA

cdr3_aa: CASSPDRATNEKLFF
cdr3_nt: TGTGCCAGCAGCCCGGACAGAGCAACTAATGAAAAACTGTTTTTT
j_call: TRBJ1-4
d_call: NA
v_call: TRBV7-2
cdr3_length: 15
clone_size: once

cdr3_aa: CASTLGQIHYEQYF
cdr3_nt: TGTGCCAGCACCTTGGGACAGATACACTACGAGCAGTACTTC
j_call: TRBJ2-7
d_call: TRBD1
v_call: TRBV7-9
cdr3_length: 14
clone_size: once

cdr3_aa: CASSWRTSRWETQYF
cdr3_nt: TGTGCCAGCAGCTGGCGGACTAGCAGATGGGAGACCCAGTACTTC
j_call: TRBJ2-5
d_call: TRBD2
v_call: TRBV7-2
cdr3_length: 15
clone_size: NA

cdr3_aa: CASSNHTGCTGELFF
cdr3_nt: TGTGCCAGCAGCAACCATACAGGGTGTACCGGGGAGCTGTTTTTT
j_call: TRBJ2-2
d_call: NA
v_call: TRBV21-1
cdr3_length: 15
clone_size: NA

cdr3_aa: CASSAGGTATNEKLFF
cdr3_nt: TGTGCCAGCAGCGCCGGGGGGACTGCAACTAATGAAAAACTGTTTTTT
j_call: TRBJ1-4
d_call: NA
v_call: TRBV5-4
cdr3_length: 16
clone_size: once

cdr3_aa: CASGRQGNTEAFF
cdr3_nt: TGTGCCAGCGGGAGACAGGGGAACACTGAAGCTTTCTTT
j_call: TRBJ1-1
d_call: TRBD1
v_call: TRBV7-9
cdr3_length: 13
clone_size: NA

cdr3_aa: CAISGSEGYNEQFF
cdr3_nt: TGTGCCATCAGTGGTAGCGAAGGCTACAATGAGCAGTTCTTC
j_call: TRBJ2-1
d_call: NA
v_call: TRBV10-3
cdr3_length: 14
clone_size: NA

cdr3_aa: CSGTTGSDTQYF
cdr3_nt: TGCAGCGGAACAACGGGGTCAGATACGCAGTATTTT
j_call: TRBJ2-3
d_call: NA
v_call: TRBV29-1
cdr3_length: 12
clone_size: NA

cdr3_aa: CAWSDRGEQYF
cdr3_nt: TGTGCCTGGAGTGATAGGGGCGAGCAGTACTTC
j_call: TRBJ2-7
d_call: NA
v_call: TRBV30
cdr3_length: 11
clone_size: few

cdr3_aa: CASSLVTAGSEKLFF
cdr3_nt: TGCGCCAGCAGCTTGGTTACGGCAGGGTCGGAAAAACTGTTTTTT
j_call: TRBJ1-4
d_call: NA
v_call: TRBV5-1
cdr3_length: 15
clone_size: NA

cdr3_aa: CASSLLSGGGNEQYF
cdr3_nt: TGTGCCAGCAGTTTATTGAGTGGAGGTGGGAACGAGCAGTACTTC
j_call: TRBJ2-7
d_call: NA
v_call: TRBV28
cdr3_length: 15
clone_size: NA

cdr3_aa: CASSWGQGNSYEQYF
cdr3_nt: TGTGCCAGCTCCTGGGGGCAGGGGAATTCCTACGAGCAGTACTTC
j_call: TRBJ2-7
d_call: NA
v_call: TRBV11-1
cdr3_length: 15
clone_size: NA

cdr3_aa: CASGLSGNSYEQYF
cdr3_nt: TGTGCTAGTGGTTTGTCAGGGAACTCCTACGAGCAGTACTTC
j_call: TRBJ2-7
d_call: NA
v_call: TRBV12-5
cdr3_length: 14
clone_size: NA

cdr3_aa: CASSPLQETQYF
cdr3_nt: TGCGCCAGCAGCCCCCTCCAAGAGACCCAGTACTTC
j_call: TRBJ2-5
d_call: NA
v_call: TRBV5-1
cdr3_length: 12
clone_size: NA

cdr3_aa: CASSLLSSGGGSLEKLFF
cdr3_nt: TGCGCCAGCAGCTTGTTATCGTCGGGCGGGGGGTCCCTGGAAAAACTGTTTTTT
j_call: TRBJ1-4
d_call: NA
v_call: TRBV5-1
cdr3_length: 18
clone_size: NA

cdr3_aa: CASSLVRFRDYSYEQYF
cdr3_nt: TGTGCCAGCAGCTTAGTCAGGTTCCGGGACTACTCCTACGAGCAGTACTTC
j_call: TRBJ2-7
d_call: TRBD2
v_call: TRBV7-2
cdr3_length: 17
clone_size: NA

cdr3_aa: CATSGPREGNQPQHF
cdr3_nt: TGTGCCACCAGCGGACCCAGGGAGGGCAATCAGCCCCAGCATTTT
j_call: TRBJ1-5
d_call: NA
v_call: TRBV15
cdr3_length: 15
clone_size: once

cdr3_aa: CASSMGQGGEKLFF
cdr3_nt: TGTGCCAGTAGTATGGGGCAGGGAGGGGAAAAACTGTTTTTT
j_call: TRBJ1-4
d_call: NA
v_call: TRBV19
cdr3_length: 14
clone_size: NA

cdr3_aa: CASRRGQGNTEAFF
cdr3_nt: TGTGCCAGCAGACGAGGACAGGGGAACACTGAAGCTTTCTTT
j_call: TRBJ1-1
d_call: TRBD1
v_call: TRBV7-9
cdr3_length: 14
clone_size: NA

cdr3_aa: CASSSSSGSGHEQFF
cdr3_nt: TGTGCCAGCAGCTCCTCTAGCGGGAGCGGGCATGAGCAGTTCTTC
j_call: TRBJ2-1
d_call: TRBD2
v_call: TRBV7-3
cdr3_length: 15
clone_size: once

cdr3_aa: CASSLTEGYEQYF
cdr3_nt: TGTGCCAGCAGCTTAACGGAGGGCTACGAGCAGTACTTC
j_call: TRBJ2-7
d_call: NA
v_call: TRBV7-3
cdr3_length: 13
clone_size: NA

cdr3_aa: CAWRPYTRKNYSPLHF
cdr3_nt: TGTGCCTGGAGACCTTACACCCGAAAGAATTATTCACCCCTCCACTTT
j_call: TRBJ1-6
d_call: NA
v_call: TRBV30
cdr3_length: 16
clone_size: NA

cdr3_aa: CASSPLMRTGAYEQYF
cdr3_nt: TGTGCCAGCAGCCCCTTAATGAGGACAGGGGCCTACGAGCAGTACTTC
j_call: TRBJ2-7
d_call: TRBD1
v_call: TRBV7-9
cdr3_length: 16
clone_size: NA

cdr3_aa: CASSRTDWYQETQYF
cdr3_nt: TGTGCCAGCAGCCGGACTGATTGGTACCAAGAGACCCAGTACTTC
j_call: TRBJ2-5
d_call: NA
v_call: TRBV14
cdr3_length: 15
clone_size: NA

cdr3_aa: CASRPALQFRVYQETQYF
cdr3_nt: TGTGCCAGCAGACCCGCTTTACAATTCAGGGTGTACCAAGAGACCCAGTACTTC
j_call: TRBJ2-5
d_call: NA
v_call: TRBV7-8
cdr3_length: 18
clone_size: NA

cdr3_aa: CASSLDRNSPLHF
cdr3_nt: TGTGCCAGCAGCTTAGATCGGAATTCACCCCTCCACTTT
j_call: TRBJ1-6
d_call: NA
v_call: TRBV7-2
cdr3_length: 13
clone_size: NA

cdr3_aa: CASSLRLAGGNNEQFF
cdr3_nt: TGTGCCAGCAGCCTCCGACTAGCGGGGGGGAACAATGAGCAGTTCTTC
j_call: TRBJ2-1
d_call: TRBD2
v_call: TRBV7-6
cdr3_length: 16
clone_size: NA

cdr3_aa: CASSQGFGQGAPTNEKLFF
cdr3_nt: TGTGCCAGCAGCCAAGGTTTTGGACAGGGGGCTCCAACTAATGAAAAACTGTTTTTT
j_call: TRBJ1-4
d_call: TRBD1
v_call: TRBV4-2
cdr3_length: 19
clone_size: NA

cdr3_aa: CASSYPVNTEAFF
cdr3_nt: TGTGCCAGCAGTTACCCGGTGAACACTGAAGCTTTCTTT
j_call: TRBJ1-1
d_call: NA
v_call: TRBV6-2/TRBV6-3
cdr3_length: 13
clone_size: few

cdr3_aa: CASSFSERGGEQYF
cdr3_nt: TGTGCCAGCAGCTTTAGTGAGCGGGGGGGCGAGCAGTACTTC
j_call: TRBJ2-7
d_call: TRBD2
v_call: TRBV11-2
cdr3_length: 14
clone_size: NA

cdr3_aa: CASSIGGHAGANVLTF
cdr3_nt: TGTGCCAGTAGTATAGGAGGACACGCTGGGGCCAACGTCCTGACTTTC
j_call: TRBJ2-6
d_call: NA
v_call: TRBV19
cdr3_length: 16
clone_size: NA

cdr3_aa: CASRQGETQYF
cdr3_nt: TGTGCCAGTAGACAGGGAGAGACCCAGTACTTC
j_call: TRBJ2-5
d_call: TRBD1
v_call: TRBV2
cdr3_length: 11
clone_size: few

cdr3_aa: CATTPGVGRFNQPQHF
cdr3_nt: TGTGCCACCACCCCGGGGGTGGGGAGGTTCAATCAGCCCCAGCATTTT
j_call: TRBJ1-5
d_call: NA
v_call: TRBV19
cdr3_length: 16
clone_size: NA

cdr3_aa: CASSQDTKGRGSPLHF
cdr3_nt: TGTGCCAGCAGCCAAGATACGAAAGGAAGAGGCTCACCCCTCCACTTT
j_call: TRBJ1-6
d_call: NA
v_call: TRBV3-1/TRBV3-2
cdr3_length: 16
clone_size: NA

cdr3_aa: CASTSAGGWSPLHF
cdr3_nt: TGTGCCAGCACTTCCGCCGGCGGATGGTCACCCCTCCACTTT
j_call: TRBJ1-6
d_call: NA
v_call: TRBV11-2
cdr3_length: 14
clone_size: NA

cdr3_aa: CASSVVQGGEQYF
cdr3_nt: TGTGCCAGCAGCGTAGTCCAAGGGGGCGAGCAGTACTTC
j_call: TRBJ2-7
d_call: NA
v_call: TRBV9
cdr3_length: 13
clone_size: NA

cdr3_aa: CASSLESGVQQYF
cdr3_nt: TGTGCCAGCAGTTTAGAATCTGGAGTACAGCAGTACTTC
j_call: TRBJ2-7
d_call: NA
v_call: TRBV12-3/TRBV12-4
cdr3_length: 13
clone_size: NA

cdr3_aa: CASSRDSFYEQYF
cdr3_nt: TGTGCCAGCAGCAGGGACTCCTTCTACGAGCAGTACTTC
j_call: TRBJ2-7
d_call: NA
v_call: TRBV2
cdr3_length: 13
clone_size: NA

cdr3_aa: CASSLLADRPYEQYF
cdr3_nt: TGTGCCAGCAGTTTATTGGCGGACAGGCCCTACGAGCAGTACTTC
j_call: TRBJ2-7
d_call: TRBD1
v_call: TRBV27
cdr3_length: 15
clone_size: NA